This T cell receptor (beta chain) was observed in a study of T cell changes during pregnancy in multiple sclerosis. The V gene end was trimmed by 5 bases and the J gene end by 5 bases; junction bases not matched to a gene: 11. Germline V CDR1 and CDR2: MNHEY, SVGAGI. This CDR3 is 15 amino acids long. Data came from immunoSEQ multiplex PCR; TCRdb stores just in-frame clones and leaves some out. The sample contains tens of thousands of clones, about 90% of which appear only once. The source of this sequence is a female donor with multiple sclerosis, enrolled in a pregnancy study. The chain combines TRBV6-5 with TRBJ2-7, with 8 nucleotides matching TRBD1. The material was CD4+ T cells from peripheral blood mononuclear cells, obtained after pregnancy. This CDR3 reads CASSGADRALHEQYF. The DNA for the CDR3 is TGTGCCAGCAGTGGGGCGGACAGGGCCCTCCACGAGCAGTACTTC.